What follows are 17 T cell receptor beta chains derived from one specimen sequenced in a study of T cell responses to AZD1222 COVID-19 vaccine. TCRdb keeps only in-frame clones here, not all; method: immunoSEQ multiplex PCR. Of some 110,000 clones listed, around 88% are singletons. Sequenced material: peripheral blood, taken 28 days after the second AZD1222 dose. The receptors derive from an adult who received the AZD1222 COVID-19 vaccine.

This sequence joins TRBV15 and TRBJ2-3; D may be TRBD1 or TRBD2 (5 bases each). The CDR3 runs 17 residues. CDR1 LNHNV and CDR2 YYDKDF come from the germline V gene (reference sequence). Between the trimmed V and J ends, which lost 2 bases and 0 bases, there was a span of 15 bases. The CDR3 sequence: CATSRQMGVTSTDTQYF. Written as DNA, the CDR3 is TGTGCCACCAGCAGACAAATGGGGGTAACTAGCACAGATACGCAGTATTTT.

V is TRBV2 and J is TRBJ1-1; D is undetermined. The germline gives CDR1 SNHLY, CDR2 FYNNEI. V was shortened by 6 bases and J by 4 bases, with 12 bases between the two germline ends. The CDR3 length is 13 residues. CDR3 DNA: TGTGCCAGCAGAGCCGAGGGCGGCACTGAAGCTTTCTTT. Its translation is CASRAEGGTEAFF. Drawing the rest from reference TRBV2 and TRBJ1-1, the complete variable domain is EPEVTQTPSHQVTQMGQEVILRCVPISNHLYFYWYRQILGQKVEFLVSFYNNEISEKSEIFDDQFSVERPDGSNFTLKIRSTKLEDSAMYFCASRAEGGTEAFFGQGTRLTVV.

The chain links TRBV6-5 to TRBJ1-1; the D is unclear. CDR1 MNHEY and CDR2 SVGAGI come from the germline V gene. Trimming cost V 7 bases and J 1 base, with 13 bases left between them. The CDR3 is 14 amino acids. The CDR3 nucleotides are TGTGCCAGCACCTCGGGCACCCGGAACACTGAAGCTTTCTTT. Encoded protein: CASTSGTRNTEAFF.

The chain has TRBV7-2 and TRBJ1-3; possibly TRBD1 for D (5 bases). CDR1 SGHTA and CDR2 FQGNSA come from the germline V gene. This CDR3 spans 11 amino acids. Trimming removed 6 bases at V and 8 bases at J, with 8 bases between. DNA of the CDR3: TGTGCCAGCAGGACGGGGGACACCATATATTTT. Amino acid sequence: CASRTGDTIYF.

The chain combines TRBV18 with TRBJ1-1; unclear D gene. CDR1 is KGHSH, CDR2 LQKENI, per germline. The length of the CDR3 is 16 residues. V was pared by 3 bases and J by 1 base, with 15 bases between. This CDR3 reads CASSPPLVSWNTEAFF. Here the CDR3 DNA reads TGTGCCAGCTCACCCCCTTTGGTCAGTTGGAACACTGAAGCTTTCTTT. Using reference TRBV18 and TRBJ1-1 for the parts outside the CDR3, the full variable domain is NAGVMQNPRHLVRRRGQEARLRCSPMKGHSHVYWYRQLPEEGLKFMVYLQKENIIDESGMPKERFSAEFPKEGPSILRIQQVVRGDSAAYFCASSPPLVSWNTEAFFGQGTRLTVV.

The chain carries TRBV5-1 and TRBJ2-2; D ambiguous. CDR1 and CDR2 from the germline V gene are SGHRS and YFSETQ. V was shortened by 2 bases and J by 5 bases, with 16 bases between the two germline ends. CDR3 length: 16 residues. The CDR3 DNA reads as TGCGCCAGCAGCTTCCCATCCGGGCGCAAGACCGGGGAGCTGTTTTTT. Amino acids: CASSFPSGRKTGELFF.

The V gene is TRBV6-2 or TRBV6-3, the J gene TRBJ2-5; D is perhaps TRBD2 (5 bases). Trimming removed 0 bases at V and 2 bases at J, with 16 bases between. CDR3 length equals 17 residues. Germline CDR1 reads MNHEY; CDR2 reads SVGEGT. CDR3 bases: TGTGCCAGCAGTTACTCAGGACTGGGGTTAGGGCAAGAGACCCAGTACTTC. It codes for CASSYSGLGLGQETQYF.

The V and J genes are TRBV19 and TRBJ1-3; D call uncertain. Trimming pared 4 bases from V and 3 bases from J, leaving 16 bases between. The V gene's germline CDR1 is LNHDA and CDR2 SQIVND (reference sequence). CDR3 size: 16 residues. CDR3 in amino acids: CASSTPPWGDGNTIYF. CDR3 in DNA: TGTGCCAGTAGTACCCCCCCTTGGGGTGATGGAAACACCATATATTTT.

The V gene is TRBV7-3, the J gene TRBJ2-1, with D possibly TRBD1 on 7 matching bases. The CDR3 runs 13 residues. The V gene lost 5 bases and the J gene lost 9 bases, with 14 bases spanning the gap. Germline CDR1 reads SGHTA; CDR2 reads FQGTGA. The CDR3 DNA reads TGTGCCAGCAGCGTTAGTCAGGGGGGTGAGCAGTTCTTC. The encoded protein is CASSVSQGGEQFF.

The rearrangement links TRBV19 to TRBJ1-3; 9 bases map to TRBD1. There are 17 residues in the CDR3. Germline V lookup: CDR1 LNHDA, CDR2 SQIVND (reference sequence). The V gene end was trimmed by 5 bases and the J gene end by 0 bases; junction bases not matched to a gene: 8. The CDR3 nucleotides are TGTGCCAGTAGTCACTCGACAGGGGGTATCTCTGGAAACACCATATATTTT. Amino acids: CASSHSTGGISGNTIYF.

V usage is TRBV5-1 and J usage is TRBJ2-2, with no clear D. This CDR3 has 15 residues. Per the germline V gene, CDR1 is SGHRS and CDR2 is YFSETQ. Trimming removed 0 bases at V and 0 bases at J, with 6 bases between. CDR3 DNA sequence: TGCGCCAGCAGCTTGGCGCAAACGAACACCGGGGAGCTGTTTTTT. This translates into CASSLAQTNTGELFF.

The chain uses TRBV3-1 (or the pseudogene TRBV3-2) and TRBJ2-3; 11 bases match TRBD1. Germline V lookup: CDR1 LGHDT, CDR2 YNNKEL (reference sequence). With V trimmed by 3 bases and J by 9 bases, 8 bases remained unmatched. The CDR3 is 15 residues long. The CDR3 DNA follows: TGTGCCAGCAGCCATGGGGACAGGGGGTCCAAGACGCAGTATTTT. The encoded protein is CASSHGDRGSKTQYF.

This chain joins TRBV5-8 and TRBJ2-7; D unclear. This CDR3 has 13 amino acids. Per germline, CDR1 SGHTS and CDR2 YDEGEE. Trimming pared 1 base from V and 0 bases from J, leaving 5 bases between. The CDR3 spells CASSLRSSYEQYF. The CDR3 DNA reads TGTGCCAGCAGCTTGCGGAGCTCCTACGAGCAGTACTTC. Full variable domain (missing parts from reference TRBV5-8 and TRBJ2-7): EAGVTQSPTHLIKTRGQQATLRCSPISGHTSVYWYQQALGLGLQFLLWYDEGEERNRGNFPPRFSGRQFPNYSSELNVNALELEDSALYLCASSLRSSYEQYFGPGTRLTVT.

The chain combines TRBV15 with TRBJ1-4; D gene ambiguous. Deletions cut 7 bases from V and 1 base from J, with 7 bases between. Germline CDR1 and CDR2: LNHNV and YYDKDF (reference sequence). The CDR3 covers 13 residues. The CDR3 region is CATNYRTNEKLFF. The CDR3 region has the DNA TGTGCCACCAACTACAGAACTAATGAAAAACTGTTTTTT.

The CDR3 DNA sequence: TGTGCCAGCAGTTTCCAGGGTCGGGGTCCCGGGGAGCTGTTTTTT. This translates into CASSFQGRGPGELFF. The J gene is TRBJ2-2, the V gene TRBV6-2 or TRBV6-3; D is possibly TRBD1 or TRBD2 (5 bases each). Between the trimmed V and J ends, which lost 4 bases and 6 bases, there was a span of 15 bases. This CDR3 comprises 15 residues. CDR1 is MNHEY and CDR2 is SVGEGT in the germline V gene.

The table lists this clone with a count of one. V gene TRBV7-3 combines with J gene TRBJ1-1; tentatively, D is TRBD1 (5 bases). CDR3 length: 13 residues. Germline V lookup: CDR1 SGHTA, CDR2 FQGTGA. V dropped 8 bases and J dropped 5 bases, with 15 bases sitting between them. CDR3: CASEGERGTEAFF. CDR3 nucleotides: TGTGCCAGCGAAGGGGAAAGGGGAACTGAAGCTTTCTTT.

The chain combines TRBV6-4 with TRBJ2-1; D gene ambiguous. This CDR3 contains 11 residues. V was shortened by 10 bases and J by 8 bases, with 12 bases between the two germline ends. Germline assignment: CDR1 MRHNA and CDR2 SNTAGT. The CDR3 DNA is TGTGCCACCTCCTCGGCAGATGAGCAGTTCTTC. This codes for CATSSADEQFF.